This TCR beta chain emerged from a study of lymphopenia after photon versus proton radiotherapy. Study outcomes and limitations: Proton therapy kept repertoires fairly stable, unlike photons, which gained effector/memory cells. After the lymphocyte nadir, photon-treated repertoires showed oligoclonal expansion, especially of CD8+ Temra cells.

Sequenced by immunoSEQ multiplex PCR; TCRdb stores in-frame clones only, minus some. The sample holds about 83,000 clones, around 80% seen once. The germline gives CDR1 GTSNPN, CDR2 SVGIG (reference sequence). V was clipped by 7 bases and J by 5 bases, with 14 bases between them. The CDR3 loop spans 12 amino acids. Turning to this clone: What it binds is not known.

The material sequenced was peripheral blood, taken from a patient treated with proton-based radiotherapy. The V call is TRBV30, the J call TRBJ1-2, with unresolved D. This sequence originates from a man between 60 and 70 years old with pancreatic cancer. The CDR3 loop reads CASFWRGYGYTF. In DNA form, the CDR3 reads TGTGCCTCCTTTTGGCGTGGGTATGGCTACACCTTC.